This TCR beta chain was captured by sequencing in a study of control samples from healthy donors and cancer patients. This table comes from immunoSEQ multiplex PCR, and its TCRdb copy is limited to in-frame clones, with some not included. The repertoire includes about 190,000 clones, 91% of them detected once, and about 2% sits in the top ten. The CDR3 length is 16 residues. V lost 6 bases to trimming and J lost 2 bases, with 17 bases between them. The germline V gene has CDR1 LGHNT and CDR2 FRNRAP. This sequence originates from a man in his thirties or forties in good health. Sequenced sample: blood. The chain is built from TRBV12-5 and TRBJ2-1; D is possibly TRBD2 (6 bases). This chain's CDR3 is CASGTPARGAYNEQFF. For the CDR3, the DNA is TGTGCTAGTGGGACCCCAGCGCGGGGTGCCTACAATGAGCAGTTCTTC.